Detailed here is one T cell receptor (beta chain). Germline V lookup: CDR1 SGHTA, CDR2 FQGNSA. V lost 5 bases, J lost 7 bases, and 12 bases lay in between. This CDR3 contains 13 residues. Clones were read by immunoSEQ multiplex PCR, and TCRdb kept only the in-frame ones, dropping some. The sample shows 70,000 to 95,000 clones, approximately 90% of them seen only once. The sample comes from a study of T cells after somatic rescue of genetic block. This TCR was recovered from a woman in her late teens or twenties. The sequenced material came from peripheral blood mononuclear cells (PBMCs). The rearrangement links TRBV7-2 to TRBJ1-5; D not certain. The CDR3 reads CASSPTAGQPQHF. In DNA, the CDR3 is TGTGCCAGCAGCCCAACTGCCGGGCAGCCCCAGCATTTT.